This is a list of T cell receptor beta chains from one sample in a study of T cell repertoires in ileal Crohn's disease. Sequenced by immunoSEQ multiplex PCR; TCRdb stores in-frame clones only, minus some. The sample includes some 2,000 clones, around four fifths of them seen just once. Sequencing input: ileal tissue. These receptors came from an adult with Crohn's disease. CDR3s include the opening cysteine and the closing phenylalanine or tryptophan. The D gene is left open where the match is weak. Clone size appears in some rows only: once, few, many, or a class for an expanded clone.

CDR3 protein	CDR3 DNA	D gene	clone size	CDR3 length	V gene	J gene
CASSPYDRANTEAFF	TGTGCCAGCAGCCCCTACGACAGGGCGAACACTGAAGCTTTCTTT	TRBD1	-	15	TRBV5-4	TRBJ1-1
CASSQQTGNYGYTF	TGCGCCAGCAGCCAACAGACAGGGAACTATGGCTACACCTTC	TRBD1	once	14	TRBV4-1	TRBJ1-2
CASSSRQGGYTF	TGCGCCAGCAGTTCCCGCCAGGGCGGCTACACCTTC	-	-	12	TRBV5-1	TRBJ1-2
CASSFYSTGGDYGYTF	TGTGCCAGCAGCTTCTACTCGACAGGGGGCGACTATGGCTACACCTTC	TRBD1	-	16	TRBV7-4	TRBJ1-2
CASRRQGGAYGYTF	TGTGCCAGCAGGAGACAGGGGGGCGCTTATGGCTACACCTTC	TRBD1	-	14	TRBV9	TRBJ1-2
CASSDEGQGSHGYTF	TGTGCCAGCAGTGACGAAGGACAGGGGTCGCACGGCTACACCTTC	TRBD1	-	15	TRBV6-4	TRBJ1-2
CSVVRGNEQFF	TGCAGCGTTGTAAGAGGCAATGAGCAGTTCTTC	-	-	11	TRBV29-1	TRBJ2-1
CASSPFLLTGPQETQYF	TGTGCCAGTAGCCCGTTCCTTTTGACAGGGCCCCAAGAGACCCAGTACTTC	TRBD1	once	17	TRBV19	TRBJ2-5
CASADSNTGELFF	TGTGCCAGCGCGGACAGCAACACCGGGGAGCTGTTTTTT	-	-	13	TRBV19	TRBJ2-2
CASSLGLAGMSSYEQYF	TGTGCCAGCAGTTTGGGACTAGCGGGGATGAGCTCCTACGAGCAGTACTTC	TRBD2	-	17	TRBV5-6	TRBJ2-7
CASSLVGQGYSYEQYF	TGTGCCAGCAGCTTAGTGGGACAGGGGTACTCCTACGAGCAGTACTTC	TRBD1	-	16	TRBV7-2	TRBJ2-7
CASSSDRGHEAFF	TGTGCCAGCAGCTCGGACAGGGGGCATGAAGCTTTCTTT	TRBD1	-	13	TRBV7-8	TRBJ1-1
CASSPSKGVSYEQYF	TGTGCCAGCTCACCCTCTAAAGGGGTTTCCTACGAGCAGTACTTC	-	once	15	TRBV18	TRBJ2-7
CASSSNRDRVSYEQYF	TGTGCCAGCAGTTCAAACCGGGACAGGGTGTCCTACGAGCAGTACTTC	TRBD1	-	16	TRBV6-6	TRBJ2-7
CASSSGDPGNQPQHF	TGTGCCAGCAGCTCGGGGGACCCGGGGAATCAGCCCCAGCATTTT	-	-	15	TRBV7-9	TRBJ1-5
CASSFDREDFQYF	TGTGCCAGCAGCTTTGACAGGGAAGATTTTCAGTACTTC	TRBD1	-	13	TRBV6-1	TRBJ2-7
CASSMVEEGGYTF	TGTGCCAGTAGTATGGTCGAGGAAGGAGGCTACACCTTC	-	-	13	TRBV19	TRBJ1-2
CASSAQQGVFTEAFF	TGTGCCAGCAGCGCCCAGCAGGGGGTGTTCACTGAAGCTTTCTTT	TRBD1	few	15	TRBV7-9	TRBJ1-1
CASSLPRAGNEQFF	TGTGCCAGCAGCTTACCGCGGGCGGGGAATGAGCAGTTCTTC	-	-	14	TRBV7-2	TRBJ2-1
CSVAPGDTEAFF	TGCAGCGTCGCCCCAGGGGACACTGAAGCTTTCTTT	-	-	12	TRBV29-1	TRBJ1-1
CASTPGTSGNTIYF	TGCGCCAGCACTCCCGGGACATCCGGAAACACCATATATTTT	-	-	14	TRBV5-1	TRBJ1-3
CASSGVAGTQYF	TGTGCCAGCAGCGGAGTAGCGGGTACGCAGTATTTT	TRBD2	once	12	TRBV9	TRBJ2-3
CASSLNGQGAYGNTIYF	TGTGCCAGTAGTTTGAACGGACAGGGGGCATATGGAAACACCATATATTTT	TRBD1	-	17	TRBV19	TRBJ1-3
CASSLGQGRGEAFF	TGTGCCAGCAGCTTGGGACAGGGGCGGGGTGAAGCTTTCTTT	TRBD1	-	14	TRBV5-6	TRBJ1-1
CASSLGGGPQETQYF	TGTGCCAGCAGCTTAGGCGGGGGCCCACAAGAGACCCAGTACTTC	-	-	15	TRBV7-2	TRBJ2-5
CASGGWEFGNYGYTF	TGTGCCAGCGGAGGGTGGGAGTTTGGAAACTATGGCTACACCTTC	-	-	15	TRBV25-1	TRBJ1-2
CASSPGDQPYNEQFF	TGCGCCAGCAGCCCGGGGGACCAACCCTACAATGAGCAGTTCTTC	-	-	15	TRBV5-1	TRBJ2-1
CASSEALQGAGEKLFF	TGTGCCAGCAGTGAAGCGCTGCAGGGGGCAGGAGAAAAACTGTTTTTT	TRBD1	-	16	TRBV6-1	TRBJ1-4
CASSHDRATGELFF	TGTGCCAGTAGTCATGACAGGGCCACCGGGGAGCTGTTTTTT	TRBD1	few	14	TRBV19	TRBJ2-2
CASSLAETGSWETQYF	TGCGCCAGCAGCTTGGCCGAAACAGGTTCATGGGAGACCCAGTACTTC	-	-	16	TRBV5-1	TRBJ2-5
CASSRSSGGAGEQYF	TGTGCCAGCAGCCGGTCGAGCGGGGGGGCAGGCGAGCAGTACTTC	TRBD2	-	15	TRBV14	TRBJ2-7
CASSELNRGFNQPQHF	TGTGCCAGCAGTGAATTAAACAGGGGGTTCAATCAGCCCCAGCATTTT	TRBD1	-	16	TRBV6-1	TRBJ1-5
CASSWAGSYNSPLHF	TGTGCCAGCAGTTGGGCAGGGTCCTATAATTCACCCCTCCACTTT	-	once	15	TRBV6-5	TRBJ1-6
CASNKWGQPGGHSPLHF	TGTGCCAGTAATAAGTGGGGGCAACCGGGTGGACATTCACCCCTCCACTTT	-	-	17	TRBV19	TRBJ1-6
CAITTKAGTPYEQYF	TGTGCCATCACTACAAAAGCCGGGACACCATACGAGCAGTACTTC	-	-	15	TRBV10-3	TRBJ2-7
CASSLAGGRYNEQFF	TGTGCCAGCAGCTTGGCGGGGGGGCGGTACAATGAGCAGTTCTTC	TRBD2	-	15	TRBV5-6	TRBJ2-1
CASSPTGSYEQYF	TGCGCCAGCAGCCCGACAGGGAGTTACGAGCAGTACTTC	TRBD1	-	13	TRBV5-1	TRBJ2-7
CASRREQGYNEQFF	TGTGCCAGCAGACGTGAACAGGGATACAATGAGCAGTTCTTC	-	once	14	TRBV7-9	TRBJ2-1
CASSWTASLGQTSNQPQHF	TGTGCCAGCAGCTGGACGGCCTCATTGGGACAGACCAGCAATCAGCCCCAGCATTTT	TRBD1	few	19	TRBV7-2	TRBJ1-5
CASSLEQGATTGELFF	TGTGCCAGCAGCTTAGAACAGGGGGCGACCACCGGGGAGCTGTTTTTT	TRBD1	-	16	TRBV11-3	TRBJ2-2
CASGQGLYTEAFF	TGTGCCAGTGGACAGGGTTTATACACTGAAGCTTTCTTT	TRBD1	-	13	TRBV19	TRBJ1-1
CASSIGYGKLFF	TGTGCCAGTAGTATCGGGTACGGAAAACTGTTTTTT	-	once	12	TRBV19	TRBJ1-4
CASSRQRGMGTGELFF	TGTGCCAGCAGCCGTCAACGAGGGATGGGAACCGGGGAGCTGTTTTTT	-	-	16	TRBV7-8	TRBJ2-2
CASSMDRRLNTEAFF	TGTGCCAGCAGTATGGACAGGCGATTGAACACTGAAGCTTTCTTT	TRBD1	-	15	TRBV6-1	TRBJ1-1
CASSLSGGAFYGYTF	TGTGCCAGCAGCTTGAGTGGGGGGGCATTCTATGGCTACACCTTC	-	-	15	TRBV5-6	TRBJ1-2
CASSQGDTTNEKLFF	TGTGCCAGCAGCCAGGGGGACACAACTAATGAAAAACTGTTTTTT	TRBD1	-	15	TRBV11-2	TRBJ1-4
CASSFRDSLGLLEQYF	TGTGCCAGCAGCTTCCGGGACAGCCTCGGGTTGTTGGAGCAGTACTTC	TRBD1	once	16	TRBV5-4	TRBJ2-7
CASNRGQTYEQYF	TGTGCCAGCAACCGAGGACAGACCTACGAGCAGTACTTC	-	once	13	TRBV7-2	TRBJ2-7
CASSHNPQGNYGYTF	TGCGCCAGCAGTCACAACCCCCAGGGGAACTATGGCTACACCTTC	-	-	15	TRBV23-1	TRBJ1-2
CASGPGQINTEAFF	TGCGCCAGCGGCCCGGGACAGATAAACACTGAAGCTTTCTTT	TRBD1	-	14	TRBV5-1	TRBJ1-1
CASSLGATYGYTF	TGTGCCAGCAGCTTGGGGGCCACCTATGGCTACACCTTC	-	-	13	TRBV7-9	TRBJ1-2
CASSPTVETQYF	TGTGCCAGCAGCCCTACGGTGGAGACCCAGTACTTC	-	few	12	TRBV5-8	TRBJ2-5
CASSNPTGGVETQYF	TGTGCCAGCAGTAACCCGACAGGAGGAGTTGAGACCCAGTACTTC	-	-	15	TRBV6-5	TRBJ2-5
CAIAPGVATNEKLFF	TGTGCCATCGCCCCGGGGGTCGCAACTAATGAAAAACTGTTTTTT	-	-	15	TRBV6-5	TRBJ1-4
CASRLKGAQNTEAFF	TGTGCCAGCAGACTAAAGGGAGCCCAGAACACTGAAGCTTTCTTT	-	-	15	TRBV13	TRBJ1-1